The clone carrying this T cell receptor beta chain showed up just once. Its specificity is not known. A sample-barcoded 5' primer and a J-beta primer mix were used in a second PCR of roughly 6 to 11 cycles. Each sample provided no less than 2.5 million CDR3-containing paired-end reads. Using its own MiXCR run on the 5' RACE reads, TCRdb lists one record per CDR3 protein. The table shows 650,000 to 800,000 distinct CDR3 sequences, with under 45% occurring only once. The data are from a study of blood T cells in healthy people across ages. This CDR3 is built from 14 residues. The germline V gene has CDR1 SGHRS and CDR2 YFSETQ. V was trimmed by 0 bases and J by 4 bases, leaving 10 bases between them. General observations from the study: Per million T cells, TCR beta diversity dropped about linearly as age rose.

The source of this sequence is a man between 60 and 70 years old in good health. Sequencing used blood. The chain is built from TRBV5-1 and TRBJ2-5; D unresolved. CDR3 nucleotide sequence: TGCGCCAGCAGCTTGGACGGCTTTCGAGAGACCCAGTACTTC. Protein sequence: CASSLDGFRETQYF.